The 3 T cell receptor beta chains in this list originate from one sample, sequenced in a study of CD8 T cells in Susac syndrome. RNA amounts of about 0.5 to 1 ug underwent reverse transcription with random hexamers. MiXCR, applied by TCRdb to the immunoSEQ multiplex PCR reads, yields one record per CDR3 protein. The repertoire has roughly 140,000 distinct CDR3 sequences, around 95% of them found once; the top ten carry 0.065% to 0.1%. The sample consisted of CD4+ T cells from PBMCs. These receptor sequences come from a human donor with Susac syndrome.

The CDR3 bases are TGTGCCAGCAGCCCACTCGGTAGGGAGAACACTGAAGCTTTCTTT. Amino acids: CASSPLGRENTEAFF. V is TRBV5-4 and J is TRBJ1-1; no definite D call. Germline lookup yields CDR1 SGHNT and CDR2 YYREEE (reference sequence). Trimming took 4 bases from V and 1 from J, leaving 14 bases between them. The CDR3 covers 15 residues.

V usage is TRBV18 and J usage is TRBJ1-4; 7 positions match TRBD1. With 3 bases clipped from V and 8 bases from J, the junction kept 6 bases outside the gene matches. Germline CDR1 and CDR2: KGHSH and LQKENI. The CDR3 has 14 residues. The CDR3 sequence: CASSPPGQQEKLFF. CDR3 DNA sequence: TGTGCCAGCTCACCGCCGGGACAGCAAGAAAAACTGTTTTTT.

V usage is TRBV4-1 and J usage is TRBJ2-1; 10 positions agree with TRBD2. The V gene's germline CDR1 is MGHRA and CDR2 YSYEKL. The CDR3 is 16 amino acids. V lost 3 bases, J lost 4 bases, and 6 bases stayed unmatched. The CDR3 DNA reads as TGCGCCAGCAGCCACCCCGGGACTAGCGTATACAATGAGCAGTTCTTC. This codes for CASSHPGTSVYNEQFF.